This entry concerns a single T cell receptor (beta chain). This record comes from a study of blood T cell repertoires in COVID-19. Per the authors' pipeline: It was from reference gene primer amplification that nucleated cell counts were estimated. Repertoires were generated with immunoSEQ multiplex PCR, while TCRdb's copy carries only in-frame clones and drops some. V, J and clone size are taken as reported in that table, and D and trimming were inferred from the DNA itself. Of about 380,000 clones in the sample, 85% were seen once. The sample comprised peripheral blood. The source of this sequence is a woman aged 18-35 years with acute or convalescent COVID-19.

CDR3 coding DNA: TGCGCCAGCAGCCAAATCGGGGGTCGACAGCCCCAGCATTTT. Its protein is CASSQIGGRQPQHF. J is TRBJ1-5 and V is TRBV4-1; possibly TRBD1 for D (5 bases). Germline V gene sequence: CDR1 MGHRA, CDR2 YSYEKL. CDR3 length equals 14 residues. Trimming cost V 2 bases and J 7 bases, with 12 bases left between them.